This T cell receptor (beta chain) was observed in a study of T cell repertoires in cytomegalovirus infection. Overall study: CMV epitopes in the study were HLA-C-restricted (recently identified) and HLA-B-restricted (well studied). CMV infection together with matching HLA type was indicated by public TCR beta signatures. The study, taken as a whole, reports: HLA-C-restricted CMV-specific TCR beta clonotypes were dominant in the ex vivo response. Summed frequency of public TCR beta families distinguished CMV carriers with the relevant HLA.

TCRdb recomputed calls from the reads with MiXCR, one row per CDR3 protein. The sample records about half a million distinct CDR3 sequences, roughly a third being singletons. After removal of 6 bases from V and 2 bases from J, the junction contained 13 bases not matched to a gene. This CDR3 region has 18 residues. Points on this clonotype: Its matching antigen is unknown.

The receptor's source is a human donor in good health (CMV status not recorded). Some clones in this sample may be carry-over from other donors' samples. The chain recombines TRBV5-3 with TRBJ2-2; 10 bases line up with TRBD1. TRBV5-3 is noted as an ORF with a role that remains uncertain. The sample in question was cultured PBMCs, obtained from culture after CMV antigen stimulation. The CDR3 bases are TGTGCCAGAAACAACGACAGGGGGCGGCTACCAAACACCGGGGAGCTGTTTTTT. Protein sequence: CARNNDRGRLPNTGELFF.